These 27 T cell receptor beta chains were all obtained from the same sample, sequenced in a study of shared clonotypes between healthy human individuals. Profiling relied on immunoSEQ multiplex PCR, and the TCRdb table lists in-frame clones only, not all of them. The repertoire holds over a million clones, more than 95% seen once, with roughly 1.2% in the top ten. The sequenced sample consisted of naive CD4+ T cells sorted from blood. The subset: CD45RA+ positively selected. These TCRs come from a young man in good health.

The chain has TRBV19 and TRBJ2-7, with 12 nucleotides matching TRBD2. The CDR3 length is 17 residues. Germline-derived CDR1 and CDR2 are LNHDA and SQIVND (reference sequence). The V gene end was trimmed by 4 bases and the J gene end by 2 bases; junction bases not matched to a gene: 9. The DNA for the CDR3 is TGTGCCAGTAGTAAATCCCGGACTAGCGGGAACGCCTACGAGCAGTACTTC. Translated: CASSKSRTSGNAYEQYF.

The CDR3 bases are TGTGCCATCAATATCCGGACGGGTCGGGGCAATCAGCCCCAGCATTTT. This translates into CAINIRTGRGNQPQHF. The chain employs TRBV10-3 and TRBJ1-5; D uncertain. V lost 7 bases and J 2 bases, leaving 18 bases between the germline ends. Germline CDR1 and CDR2: ENHRY and SYGVKD. The CDR3 totals 16 residues.

The chain has TRBV2 and TRBJ1-2; 8 nucleotides agree with TRBD1. This CDR3 is 14 amino acids long. The germline CDR1 and CDR2 sequences are SNHLY and FYNNEI. V lost 2 bases and J lost 7; bases outside the gene matches: 6. CDR3 loop: CASSETGGVSGYTF. CDR3 in DNA: TGTGCCAGCAGTGAAACAGGGGGAGTGAGTGGCTACACCTTC.

A note on this clone: The identical CDR3 is also encoded by other nucleotide sequences in the sample. The chain is built from TRBV5-1 and TRBJ2-4; D gene unclear. This CDR3 comprises 14 residues. V gave up 0 bases and J gave up 2 bases, with 6 bases separating them. Germline loops: CDR1 SGHRS, CDR2 YFSETQ. The CDR3 nucleotides read TGCGCCAGCAGCTTGGGCGGAACCAAAAACATTCAGTACTTC. Translated, it gives CASSLGGTKNIQYF.

The rearrangement uses TRBV6-6 and TRBJ2-7, with TRBD2 as a possible D gene (6 bases). This CDR3 has 16 amino acids. Germline CDR1 MNHNY, CDR2 SVGAGI (reference sequence). The V end was cut by 2 bases, the J end by 0 bases, with 14 bases between. CDR3 sequence: CASSYLSGSDSYEQYF. In DNA, the CDR3 is TGTGCCAGCAGTTACCTTAGCGGAAGCGACTCCTACGAGCAGTACTTC.

This chain uses TRBV9 with TRBJ1-1, with D tentatively TRBD1 (5 bases). There are 11 residues in the CDR3. CDR1 and CDR2 from the germline V gene are SGDLS and YYNGEE. V was trimmed by 5 bases and J by 7 bases, leaving 9 bases between them. The CDR3: CASSRGSEAFF. CDR3 DNA: TGTGCCAGCAGTAGGGGTAGTGAAGCTTTCTTT.

CDR3 sequence: CATSRVASGAINEQFF. CDR3 bases: TGTGCCACCAGCAGAGTGGCCAGCGGGGCTATCAATGAGCAGTTCTTC. The V call is TRBV15, the J call TRBJ2-1; the match to TRBD2 covers 7 bases. This CDR3 has 16 amino acids. CDR1 is LNHNV, CDR2 YYDKDF, per germline (reference sequence). V was pared by 1 base and J by 6 bases, with 9 bases of the junction left unmatched.

This rearrangement joins TRBV5-4 to TRBJ2-5; no definite D call. With 0 bases removed from V and 2 bases from J, the gap between germline ends came to 20 bases. Germline V gene data show CDR1 as SGHNT and CDR2 as YYREEE (reference sequence). The CDR3 length is 18 residues. DNA of the CDR3: TGTGCCAGCAGCTTGGATTATTCGTTTCGGACGGCTCAAGAGACCCAGTACTTC. Translated: CASSLDYSFRTAQETQYF.

The chain uses TRBV5-1 and TRBJ2-7; TRBD2 aligns across 7 bases. V trimming: 4 bases; J trimming: 1 base; junction bases outside the gene matches: 8. Looked up from germline, CDR1 is SGHRS and CDR2 is YFSETQ. The CDR3 sequence is 15 residues long. The CDR3: CASSIGGNPSYEQYF. The CDR3 DNA follows: TGCGCCAGCAGCATCGGGGGGAATCCGTCCTACGAGCAGTACTTC.

The chain couples TRBV18 to TRBJ2-1; 8 bases are shared with TRBD2. This CDR3 is 16 amino acids long. V shed 3 bases, J shed 0 bases, and the junction held 4 bases outside the gene matches. Germline assignment: CDR1 KGHSH and CDR2 LQKENI. DNA of the CDR3: TGTGCCAGCTCACCTTTGGGACTAGTCTCCTACAATGAGCAGTTCTTC. It encodes CASSPLGLVSYNEQFF.

V usage is TRBV11-1 and J usage is TRBJ2-1; no reliable D call. Germline V CDR1 and CDR2: SGHAT, FQDESV (reference sequence). The CDR3 consists of 13 residues. V was cut by 6 bases and J by 10 bases, with 16 bases left in between. The CDR3 reads CASSSDPKSEQFF. Written as DNA, the CDR3 is TGTGCCAGCAGTTCTGACCCGAAATCGGAGCAGTTCTTC.

This clone was seen only once. The rearrangement links TRBV5-8 to TRBJ2-5; 8 bases agree with TRBD1. V shed 0 bases and J 5 bases; nucleotides not matched to a gene: 6. The CDR3 extends over 15 amino acids. CDR1 SGHTS and CDR2 YDEGEE come from the germline V gene. CDR3 residues: CASSLAGGFLETQYF. The DNA for the CDR3 is TGTGCCAGCAGCTTGGCAGGGGGCTTCCTGGAGACCCAGTACTTC.

This chain links TRBV5-6 with TRBJ2-7, with TRBD2 matching over 15 bases. The germline V gene has CDR1 SGHDT and CDR2 YYEEEE. CDR3 length equals 15 residues. J was trimmed by 6 bases and V by 4 bases; bases with no gene match: 5. The CDR3 sequence is CASSAGTSGRSEQYF. As DNA, the CDR3 is TGTGCCAGCAGCGCCGGGACTAGCGGGAGGAGCGAGCAGTACTTC.

The chain uses TRBV12-2 and TRBJ2-4; TRBD2, the table's D call, was not compared with the DNA. TRBV12-2 is flagged as a pseudogene. This CDR3 has 14 residues. CDR3 amino acids: CASRPRVPKNIQYF. In DNA form, the CDR3 reads TGTGCAAGTCGCCCCCGGGTGCCCAAAAACATTCAGTACTTC.

The chain employs TRBV5-6 and TRBJ1-2, with 10 positions matching TRBD1. This CDR3 has 14 residues. CDR1 SGHDT and CDR2 YYEEEE come from the germline V gene. The V and J ends lost 5 bases and 11 bases, in that order; junction bases with no gene match: 12. The CDR3 is CASSPRQGASWYTF. CDR3 sequence (DNA): TGTGCCAGCAGTCCACGACAGGGGGCGAGTTGGTACACCTTC.

The chain has TRBV27 and TRBJ1-4; 7 bases map to TRBD1. Germline V gives CDR1 MNHEY, CDR2 SMNVEV (reference sequence). V shed 5 bases, J shed 5 bases, and the junction held 5 bases outside the gene matches. The CDR3 is made up of 14 amino acids. The CDR3 sequence: CASSGGQINEKLFF. The CDR3 DNA reads as TGTGCCAGCAGTGGGGGACAGATAAATGAAAAACTGTTTTTT.

This sequence joins TRBV19 and TRBJ1-2; perhaps TRBD1 as D (5 bases). The CDR3 runs to 15 residues. Trimming cost V 3 bases and J 5 bases, with 16 bases left between them. Germline V CDR1 and CDR2: LNHDA, SQIVND (reference sequence). The CDR3, as DNA: TGTGCCAGTAGTATGGGACTCAACTCCCCTTATGGCTACACCTTC. It is translated as CASSMGLNSPYGYTF.

Turning to this clone: The sample holds other DNA sequences that translate to the same CDR3. V gene TRBV2 combines with J gene TRBJ1-1; D remains ambiguous. V was clipped by 4 bases and J by 3 bases, with 12 bases between them. The CDR3 is 14 residues long. Germline CDR1 reads SNHLY; CDR2 reads FYNNEI. The CDR3 here is CASSVEGLDTEAFF. CDR3 nucleotides: TGTGCCAGCAGTGTTGAAGGCTTGGACACTGAAGCTTTCTTT.

J is TRBJ2-1 and V is TRBV4-3; TRBD1 might be the D (6 bases). Germline V CDR1 and CDR2: LGHNA, YSLEER. Trimming took 4 bases from V and 1 from J, leaving 17 bases between them. The CDR3 runs to 17 residues. The CDR3 sequence: CASSRQKGHLSYNEQFF. The CDR3 nucleotides read TGCGCCAGCAGCCGGCAAAAGGGACACTTATCCTACAATGAGCAGTTCTTC.

The chain links TRBV5-1 to TRBJ2-1; 9 positions match TRBD2. CDR1 is SGHRS and CDR2 is YFSETQ in the germline V gene. V shed 5 bases and J 8 bases; nucleotides not matched to a gene: 11. There are 15 residues in the CDR3. DNA for the CDR3: TGCGCCAGCAGGCGAGATAGCGGGAGTTCGTATGAGCAGTTCTTC. Its protein is CASRRDSGSSYEQFF.

The V gene is TRBV7-4, the J gene TRBJ2-7; TRBD2 matches at 11 bases. This CDR3 region has 16 residues. V gave up 5 bases and J gave up 3 bases; unmatched junction bases: 9. Germline V lookup: CDR1 SGHVT, CDR2 SQSDAQ. This chain's CDR3 is CASSGGTSGLFYEQYF. CDR3 DNA sequence: TGTGCCAGCAGCGGGGGGACTAGCGGCCTCTTCTACGAGCAGTACTTC.

The genes are TRBV6-6 and TRBJ1-1, with D maybe TRBD1 (5 bases). The CDR3 has 12 residues. Germline CDR1 and CDR2: MNHNY and SVGAGI (reference sequence). The V end lost 0 bases, the J end lost 9 bases, and 8 bases lay between the germline ends. The CDR3 here is CASSYSTGQAFF. CDR3 DNA sequence: TGTGCCAGCAGTTACTCTACAGGACAAGCTTTCTTT.

The V gene is TRBV28, the J gene TRBJ2-7; D might be TRBD1 (6 bases). Trimming shortened V by 2 bases and J by 5 bases, and 16 bases separated the two germline ends. Germline-derived CDR1 and CDR2 are MDHEN and SYDVKM. This CDR3 comprises 15 residues. As DNA, the CDR3 is TGTGCCAGCAGTTTAATTGGTTTCAGGGGCCACGAGCAGTACTTC. Amino acid sequence: CASSLIGFRGHEQYF.

DNA of the CDR3: TGTGCCAGCTCACCGATCCCGGGTTTGCAAGAGACCCAGTACTTC. This sequence encodes CASSPIPGLQETQYF. The gene calls are TRBV18 and TRBJ2-5; unclear D gene. Germline values: CDR1 KGHSH, CDR2 LQKENI. The V end lost 3 bases, the J end lost 2 bases, and 13 bases lay between the germline ends. This CDR3 has 15 residues.

V is TRBV6-5 and J is TRBJ2-7; TRBD1 matches at 9 bases. Per germline, CDR1 MNHEY and CDR2 SVGAGI. This CDR3 is built from 15 residues. The junction had 11 bases not matched to a gene; V was cut back by 6 bases and J by 5 bases. CDR3 residues: CASSIMGQGVHEQYF. The CDR3 nucleotides are TGTGCCAGCAGCATAATGGGACAGGGCGTCCACGAGCAGTACTTC.

Comments on this clone: The sample has other DNA sequences that encode this CDR3 too. J is TRBJ2-3 and V is TRBV5-1; 7 bases fit TRBD2. CDR1 and CDR2 from the germline V gene are SGHRS and YFSETQ. The junction had 2 bases not matched to a gene; V was cut back by 0 bases and J by 1 base. The length of the CDR3 is 15 residues. This CDR3 reads CASSLEGRGTDTQYF. For the CDR3, the DNA is TGCGCCAGCAGCTTGGAGGGGAGGGGCACAGATACGCAGTATTTT. The full variable domain, its missing parts supplied by reference TRBV5-1 and TRBJ2-3, is KAGVTQTPRYLIKTRGQQVTLSCSPISGHRSVSWYQQTPGQGLQFLFEYFSETQRNKGNFPGRFSGRQFSNSRSEMNVSTLELGDSALYLCASSLEGRGTDTQYFGPGTRLTVL.

V and J are TRBV28 and TRBJ1-5, with D uncertain. CDR1 is MDHEN, CDR2 SYDVKM, per germline. This CDR3 is built from 15 residues. V shed 1 base and J shed 7 bases, with 14 bases lying between them. CDR3 in amino acids: CASSLSTLLGQPQHF. CDR3 DNA sequence: TGTGCCAGCAGTTTATCTACACTACTGGGACAGCCCCAGCATTTT.